This T cell receptor beta chain was captured in a study of blood T cells in healthy people across ages. Next came a second PCR, run for roughly 7 to 12 cycles, which used a sample-barcoded 5' primer along with a J-beta primer mix. TCRdb processed the 5' RACE reads anew with MiXCR; each CDR3 protein has one entry. The sample contains 500,000 to 650,000 distinct CDR3 sequences, approximately 26% of which appear only once. This clonotype was observed a handful of times. Trimming removed 1 base from V and 7 bases from J, with 8 bases in between. The length of the CDR3 is 13 residues. Germline CDR1 is SGHRS and CDR2 is YFSETQ. The data were also submitted as part of a second study, on T cells of mothers and their children.

The clonotype was recovered from a boy aged 2 to 10 in good health. What was sequenced was blood. This rearrangement joins TRBV5-1 to TRBJ2-2; D unresolved. The CDR3 is CASSLYESGELFF. The CDR3 DNA sequence: TGCGCCAGCAGCTTGTACGAGAGCGGGGAGCTGTTTTTT.